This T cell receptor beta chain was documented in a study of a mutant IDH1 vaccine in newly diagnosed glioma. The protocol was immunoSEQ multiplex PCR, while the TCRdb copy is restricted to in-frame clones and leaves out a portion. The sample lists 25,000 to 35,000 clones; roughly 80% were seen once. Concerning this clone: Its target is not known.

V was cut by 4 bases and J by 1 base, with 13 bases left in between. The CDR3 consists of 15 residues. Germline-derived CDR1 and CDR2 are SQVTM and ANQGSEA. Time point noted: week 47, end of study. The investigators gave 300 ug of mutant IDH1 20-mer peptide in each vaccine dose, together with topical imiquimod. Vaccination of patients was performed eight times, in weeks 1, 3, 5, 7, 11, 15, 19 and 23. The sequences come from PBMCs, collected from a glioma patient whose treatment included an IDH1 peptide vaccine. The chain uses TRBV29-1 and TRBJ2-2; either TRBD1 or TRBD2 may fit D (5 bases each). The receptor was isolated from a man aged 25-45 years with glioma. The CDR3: CSVGGISGNTGELFF. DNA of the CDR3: TGCAGCGTTGGGGGGATATCGGGGAACACCGGGGAGCTGTTTTTT.